The rows below give T cell receptor beta chains drawn from one sample of a study of T cell changes during pregnancy in multiple sclerosis. TCRdb's table, derived via immunoSEQ multiplex PCR, lists solely in-frame clones and lacks some. The sample has around 67,000 clones, 80% to 95% seen once; the top ten hold approximately 2.2%. The material was peripheral blood, obtained in the first trimester of pregnancy. All receptors come from a female donor with multiple sclerosis, enrolled in a pregnancy study. The CDR3 runs from the conserved cysteine through the conserved F or W. Each record gives: CDR3 DNA, CDR3 protein, J gene, clone size, D gene, V gene. A D gene is named only where the DNA matches it firmly. A row's size may be missing; if present it is once, few, many or a size class.

TGTGCCAGCAGCTTTCTAGCGGGAAAAACAGATACGCAGTATTTT	CASSFLAGKTDTQYF	TRBJ2-3	.	TRBD2	TRBV5-6
TGTGCCAGCAGCTTAAACGGGGGGACTAGCGGCTACAATGAGCAGTTCTTC	CASSLNGGTSGYNEQFF	TRBJ2-1	.	TRBD2	TRBV7-3
TGTGCCAGCAGCTTGGCACGATCCTTTGACAGGGCCTACGAGCAGTACTTC	CASSLARSFDRAYEQYF	TRBJ2-7	.	TRBD1	TRBV5-4
TGTGCCAGCAGCCCGGTGGGGGGGAAAGACACTGAAGCTTTCTTT	CASSPVGGKDTEAFF	TRBJ1-1	.	.	TRBV7-9
TGTGCCAGCATGGTTTCAGGCGCCAATCAGCCCCAGCATTTT	CASMVSGANQPQHF	TRBJ1-5	.	.	TRBV2
TGTGCCAGCAGAGGACTAGCGGAAGAGACCCAGTACTTC	CASRGLAEETQYF	TRBJ2-5	once	TRBD2	TRBV6-5
TGCGCCAGCAGTGAAGGGCCCGGGGGGTGGTACGAGCAGTACTTC	CASSEGPGGWYEQYF	TRBJ2-7	.	TRBD2	TRBV10-2
TGTGCCAGCAGGACGGGGGCAGATACGCAGTATTTT	CASRTGADTQYF	TRBJ2-3	.	.	TRBV5-4
TGTGCTAGCAGCTTAGTTCCGACTAGCGGGACTTACAATGAGCAGTTCTTC	CASSLVPTSGTYNEQFF	TRBJ2-1	.	TRBD2	TRBV7-7
TGTGCCAGCAGCTACGGACAGGGGGCAGCTGAGCAGTTCTTC	CASSYGQGAAEQFF	TRBJ2-1	.	TRBD1	TRBV11-3
TGTGCCTGGAGTACTTTGAGGGTAGATAGAGATACGCAGTATTTT	CAWSTLRVDRDTQYF	TRBJ2-3	.	.	TRBV30
TGTGCCAGCAGCTTAGTGTTCGATGAAAAACTGTTTTTT	CASSLVFDEKLFF	TRBJ1-4	.	.	TRBV7-6
TGTGCCAGCAGCGCGTATCGGACAGGAGCTAACTATGGCTACACCTTC	CASSAYRTGANYGYTF	TRBJ1-2	few	TRBD1	TRBV5-6
TGTGCCAGCAGCATGGCAGGGGTTACGATCGGGGAGCTGTTTTTT	CASSMAGVTIGELFF	TRBJ2-2	.	.	TRBV28
TGTGCCAGCAGTGTTAAGCCGCAGGGCTGGGGTGAGCAGTTCTTC	CASSVKPQGWGEQFF	TRBJ2-1	.	.	TRBV6-1
TGCGCCAGCAGCCACCTACAGGGGACGAACGAGCAGTACTTC	CASSHLQGTNEQYF	TRBJ2-7	.	TRBD1	TRBV4-3
TGTGCCAGCAGCATGAGTGGTGAGCAGTTCTTC	CASSMSGEQFF	TRBJ2-1	.	.	TRBV9
TGCGCCAGCAGCCCCTGGCCCTTAGAGACCCAGTACTTC	CASSPWPLETQYF	TRBJ2-5	once	.	TRBV5-1
TGTGCCAGCAGCTCACCAGCTAACTATGGCTACACCTTC	CASSSPANYGYTF	TRBJ1-2	.	.	TRBV11-2
TGTGCCAGCTCACCCAGAGGACTAGCGGGAGTCCACCTCTACGAGCAGTACTTC	CASSPRGLAGVHLYEQYF	TRBJ2-7	.	TRBD2	TRBV18
TGTGCCAGCAGTTTCTCGGTCGGGGAGACCCAGTACTTC	CASSFSVGETQYF	TRBJ2-5	.	.	TRBV28
TGTGCCAGCAGGGCCGGGACTAGCAGCTCCTACGAGCAGTACTTC	CASRAGTSSSYEQYF	TRBJ2-7	.	TRBD2	TRBV7-6
TGTGCCAGCAGTACCCGGGACAGCGATTTGGGCTACACCTTC	CASSTRDSDLGYTF	TRBJ1-2	few	TRBD1	TRBV27
TGCAGCGTTGTAGCCGGGGATCCTTATAATTCACCCCTCCACTTT	CSVVAGDPYNSPLHF	TRBJ1-6	.	.	TRBV29-1
TGTGCCAGCAGCCCCCAGAACTATGGCTACACCTTC	CASSPQNYGYTF	TRBJ1-2	.	.	TRBV5-6
TGTGCCAGTAGTATAGGAGCAAGTGAGCAGTTCTTC	CASSIGASEQFF	TRBJ2-1	.	.	TRBV19
TGTGCCAGTAGTGACCCGGGACTAGCCGTCGAGCAGTACTTC	CASSDPGLAVEQYF	TRBJ2-7	.	TRBD2	TRBV19
TGTGCCATCAGTGAACTAGCGTCGGATGAGCAGTTCTTC	CAISELASDEQFF	TRBJ2-1	.	TRBD2	TRBV10-3
TGCGCCAGCAGTACAGCTAGCACCAACGAGCAGTACTTC	CASSTASTNEQYF	TRBJ2-7	.	.	TRBV5-1
TGTGCCAGTAGTATAGGGGGTCAGGGGACCCAGTACTTC	CASSIGGQGTQYF	TRBJ2-5	.	.	TRBV19
TGTGCCAGCAGTTTATCGAACTCGGGACAGGGTGGCACCGGGGAGCTGTTTTTT	CASSLSNSGQGGTGELFF	TRBJ2-2	.	TRBD1	TRBV27
TGCAGCGTTGGGGAGTGGGACCAAGAGACCCAGTACTTC	CSVGEWDQETQYF	TRBJ2-5	.	.	TRBV29-1
TGTGCCAGCAGCTACTACCCGGGTTTAGCCAAAAACATTCAGTACTTC	CASSYYPGLAKNIQYF	TRBJ2-4	.	.	TRBV7-2
TGCAGCGTGATCGACAGGGTATCCTACGAGCAGTACTTC	CSVIDRVSYEQYF	TRBJ2-7	.	TRBD1	TRBV29-1
TGCGCCAGCAGCCCCGGACTTGAGGCTAGCGCCCTGTACAATGAGCAGTTCTTC	CASSPGLEASALYNEQFF	TRBJ2-1	once	.	TRBV5-1
TGTGCCAGCAGGACTAGCGGGAGCTGGCTGGGAGAGACCCAGTACTTC	CASRTSGSWLGETQYF	TRBJ2-5	once	TRBD2	TRBV5-5
TGTGCCAGCAGTCGACTAGCGGGAGAAATCGAGACCCAGTACTTC	CASSRLAGEIETQYF	TRBJ2-5	.	TRBD2	TRBV7-9
TGTGCCAGTAGTGAGGGCCGGACCCGAAACACCATATATTTT	CASSEGRTRNTIYF	TRBJ1-3	.	.	TRBV19
TGCGCCAGCAGCCAATGGACAGGGGTCACAGATACGCAGTATTTT	CASSQWTGVTDTQYF	TRBJ2-3	.	TRBD1	TRBV4-3
TGTGCCAGCAGCTTAGGGGGGAACAGGGTGGGTGCAGATACGCAGTATTTT	CASSLGGNRVGADTQYF	TRBJ2-3	.	.	TRBV11-2
TGTGCCAGCACTTTAAGCGGGTCGACCTACGAGCAGTACTTC	CASTLSGSTYEQYF	TRBJ2-7	few	.	TRBV28